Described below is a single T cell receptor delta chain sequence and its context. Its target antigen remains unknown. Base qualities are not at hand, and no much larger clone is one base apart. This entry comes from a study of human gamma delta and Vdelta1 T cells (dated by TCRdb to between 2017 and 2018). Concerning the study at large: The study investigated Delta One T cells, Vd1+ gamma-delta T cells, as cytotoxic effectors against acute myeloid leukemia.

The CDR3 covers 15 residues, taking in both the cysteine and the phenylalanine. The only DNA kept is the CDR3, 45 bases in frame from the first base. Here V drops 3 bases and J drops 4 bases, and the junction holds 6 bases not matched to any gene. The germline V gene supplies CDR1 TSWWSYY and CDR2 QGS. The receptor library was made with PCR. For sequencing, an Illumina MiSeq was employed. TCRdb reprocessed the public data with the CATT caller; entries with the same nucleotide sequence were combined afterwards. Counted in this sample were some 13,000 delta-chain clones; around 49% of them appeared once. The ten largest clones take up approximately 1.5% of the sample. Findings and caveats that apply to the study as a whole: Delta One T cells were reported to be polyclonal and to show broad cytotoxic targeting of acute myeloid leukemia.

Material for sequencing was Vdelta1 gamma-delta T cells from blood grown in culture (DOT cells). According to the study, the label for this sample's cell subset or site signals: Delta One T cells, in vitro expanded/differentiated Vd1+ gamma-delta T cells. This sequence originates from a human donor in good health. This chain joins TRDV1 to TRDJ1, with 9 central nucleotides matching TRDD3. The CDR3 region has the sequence CALGDGGDTIDKLIF. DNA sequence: TGTGCTCTTGGGGACGGGGGGGATACCATCGATAAACTCATCTTT.